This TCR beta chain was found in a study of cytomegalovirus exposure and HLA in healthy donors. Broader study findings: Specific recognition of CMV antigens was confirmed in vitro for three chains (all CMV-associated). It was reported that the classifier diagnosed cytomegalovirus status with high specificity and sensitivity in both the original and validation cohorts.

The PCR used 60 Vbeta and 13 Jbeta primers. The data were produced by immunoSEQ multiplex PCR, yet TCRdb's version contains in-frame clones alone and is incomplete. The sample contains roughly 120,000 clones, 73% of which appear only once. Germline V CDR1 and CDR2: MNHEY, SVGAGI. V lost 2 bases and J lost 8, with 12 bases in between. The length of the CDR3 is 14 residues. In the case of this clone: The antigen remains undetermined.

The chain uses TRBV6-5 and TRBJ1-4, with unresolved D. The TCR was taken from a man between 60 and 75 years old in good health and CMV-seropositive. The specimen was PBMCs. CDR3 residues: CASSYAGSGEKLFF. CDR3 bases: TGTGCCAGCAGTTACGCGGGATCGGGAGAAAAACTGTTTTTT.